This passage covers 26 T cell receptor beta chains from one sample sequenced in a study of circulating CD8 cells and anti-PD-1 response in melanoma. Using approximately 14 ng of total RNA, TCR libraries were made with the QIAseq Immune Repertoire TCR panel. MiXCR was run by TCRdb on the reads, yielding one entry per CDR3 protein. The sample includes several hundred distinct CDR3 sequences, around 7% seen only once; the top ten take over 55%. Four subsets defined by PD-1 and/or TIGIT were sorted from live CD3+CD8+TCRalphabeta+ cells. Here the sequenced sample was CD8+ T cells from PBMCs, taken at baseline or after one month of anti-PD-1 therapy (not recorded which). All receptors come from a human donor with melanoma.

This clonotype was detected once. The chain recombines TRBV19 with TRBJ2-7; TRBD1 is a possible D gene (6 bases). Germline-derived CDR1 and CDR2 are LNHDA and SQIVND (reference sequence). This CDR3 spans 14 amino acids. V lost 6 bases to trimming and J lost 2 bases, with 14 bases between them. The CDR3 spells CASRPDRRAYEQYF. The CDR3 region has the DNA TGTGCCAGTAGGCCGGACAGACGAGCCTACGAGCAGTACTTC.

This clonotype was observed a handful of times. A much larger clone sits a single nucleotide away, making a read error possible. This is likely a read error, given that the CDR3 carries no conserved phenylalanine or tryptophan at its end. The chain recombines TRBV27 with TRBJ1-1, with D tentatively TRBD1 (6 bases). The V and J ends lost 5 bases and 10 bases respectively, with 14 bases between them. The CDR3 has 12 residues. The V gene's germline CDR1 is MNHEY and CDR2 SMNVEV (reference sequence). CDR3: CASSNYRDAAFL. The CDR3 nucleotides read TGTGCCAGCAGTAACTACAGGGACGCAGCTTTCTTA.

This clonotype is deemed medium-sized (0.01 to 0.1%). The chain joins TRBV12-3 or TRBV12-4 to TRBJ2-7, with a tentative D call TRBD2 (6 bases). This CDR3 comprises 17 residues. V lost 6 bases, J lost 3 bases, and 24 bases lay in between. The CDR3 reads CASSPDNGGIRGYEQYF. CDR3 nucleotides: TGTGCCAGCAGCCCAGACAACGGGGGAATAAGAGGCTACGAGCAGTACTTC.

The chain has TRBV28 and TRBJ2-1; TRBD2 is a possible D gene (7 bases). The V and J ends lost 6 bases and 3 bases respectively, with 21 bases between them. This CDR3 has 17 residues. The germline V gene encodes CDR1 MDHEN and CDR2 SYDVKM. The CDR3 is CASSYTMGGGSYNEQFF. The CDR3 bases are TGTGCCAGCAGCTACACCATGGGAGGGGGAAGCTACAATGAGCAGTTCTTC.

This clonotype counts as large (0.1 to 1%). The chain carries TRBV28 and TRBJ2-5, with D possibly matching TRBD2 (6 bases). Deletions cut 6 bases from V and 5 bases from J, with 19 bases between. Germline loops: CDR1 MDHEN, CDR2 SYDVKM. The CDR3 length is 15 residues. The DNA of the CDR3 is TGTGCCAGCAGCCCACTTGTTGGGGGGTCGGAGACCCAGTACTTC. Translated, it gives CASSPLVGGSETQYF.

By share, this clonotype counts as medium-sized. CDR3 sequence: CASSSLLIAGSSYEQYF. The DNA for the CDR3 is TGTGCCAGCAGTTCCCTTCTGATAGCGGGGAGCTCCTACGAGCAGTACTTC. The chain uses TRBV28 and TRBJ2-7; TRBD2 aligns across 8 bases. V was pared by 4 bases and J by 0 bases, with 11 bases of the junction left unmatched. The CDR3 is made up of 17 amino acids. Germline values: CDR1 MDHEN, CDR2 SYDVKM.

To note about this clonotype: A much bigger clone sits one base away, suggesting this may be a read error. The V call is TRBV10-3, the J call TRBJ2-7, with D possibly TRBD2 on 5 matching bases. CDR3 size: 14 residues. Germline-derived CDR1 and CDR2 are ENHRY and SYGVKD. In nucleotides, the CDR3 is TGTGTCATCAGACCAGAGGAGGCCATCTACGAGCAGTACTTC. The encoded protein is CVIRPEEAIYEQYF.

By share, this clonotype counts as medium-sized. J is TRBJ2-1 and V is TRBV28, with 7 bases matching TRBD2. The CDR3 contains 15 residues. Trimming at V came to 7 bases and at J to 0 bases, leaving 6 bases not matched to a gene. The V gene's germline CDR1 is MDHEN and CDR2 SYDVKM. Here the CDR3 reads CASTGPGGSYNEQFF. For the CDR3, the DNA is TGTGCCAGCACCGGACCGGGGGGCTCCTACAATGAGCAGTTCTTC.

By frequency in the sample, this clonotype is large. The chain carries TRBV19 and TRBJ2-3; D is unclear. V dropped 2 bases and J dropped 0 bases, with 9 bases sitting between them. This CDR3 region has 15 residues. Germline V gene data show CDR1 as LNHDA and CDR2 as SQIVND (reference sequence). This CDR3 is CASSISPASTDTQYF. As DNA, the CDR3 is TGTGCCAGTAGTATATCCCCAGCTAGCACAGATACGCAGTATTTT.

By frequency in the sample, this clonotype is large. V and J are TRBV7-9 and TRBJ2-7; 8 bases map to TRBD2. Germline CDR1 and CDR2: SEHNR and FQNEAQ (reference sequence). The CDR3 is 16 amino acids. V shed 1 base, J shed 3 bases, and the junction held 8 bases outside the gene matches. For the CDR3, the DNA is TGTGCCAGCAGCTTAGAAATGGGACTAGAAAACTACGAGCAGTACTTC. Amino acids: CASSLEMGLENYEQYF.

In its sample, this clonotype is medium-sized (0.01 to 0.1%). V gene TRBV19 combines with J gene TRBJ2-7; a weak D match, TRBD2 (6 bases). The CDR3 is 14 amino acids. V lost 0 bases and J 6 bases, leaving 12 bases between the germline ends. CDR1 and CDR2 from the germline V gene are LNHDA and SQIVND (reference sequence). The DNA of the CDR3 is TGTGCCAGTAGTATAGATCACGGGAGTGGCGAGCAGTACTTC. This sequence encodes CASSIDHGSGEQYF. The entire variable domain, with the rest obtained from reference TRBV19 and TRBJ2-7, is as follows: DGGITQSPKYLFRKEGQNVTLSCEQNLNHDAMYWYRQDPGQGLRLIYYSQIVNDFQKGDIAEGYSVSREKKESFPLTVTSAQKNPTAFYLCASSIDHGSGEQYFGPGTRLTVT.

This clonotype is classed as medium-sized. A read error may account for a junction end that differs from germline. This chain connects TRBV27 to TRBJ1-2, with 8 bases fitting TRBD1. Looked up from germline, CDR1 is MNHEY and CDR2 is SMNVEV (reference sequence). The CDR3 is 13 amino acids. The CDR3, as DNA: TGTGCCAGCAGTCCCTCCCGGACAGGGCACCCCAGCTTC. It encodes CASSPSRTGHPSF.

This clonotype is labeled as hyperexpanded. The chain has TRBV28 and TRBJ2-3; no clear D. Trimming stripped 3 bases from V and 0 bases from J, with 13 bases between. CDR1 and CDR2 (germline): MDHEN, SYDVKM. The CDR3 length is 16 residues. The CDR3 reads CASSFPVGPSTDTQYF. In DNA, the CDR3 is TGTGCCAGCAGTTTTCCGGTCGGGCCTAGCACAGATACGCAGTATTTT.

By its share, this clonotype is large. The chain is built from TRBV20-1 and TRBJ2-1, with 12 bases lining up with TRBD2. The CDR3 has 17 residues. The V segment lost 0 bases and the J segment 0 bases; nucleotides outside the gene matches: 3. Germline V CDR1 and CDR2: DFQATT, SNEGSKA (reference sequence). In DNA form, the CDR3 reads TGCAGTGCTAGAGAGCCACTAGCGGGAGGCTCCTACAATGAGCAGTTCTTC. It yields the protein CSAREPLAGGSYNEQFF.

This clonotype is classed as medium-sized. The DNA of the CDR3 is TGTGCCAGCAGCTTGGCTAATCAGCCCCAGCATTTT. Protein: CASSLANQPQHF. This sequence joins TRBV5-6 and TRBJ1-5; D is ambiguous. The CDR3 has 12 residues. The V end lost 0 bases, the J end lost 4 bases, and 2 bases lay between the germline ends. Germline values: CDR1 SGHDT, CDR2 YYEEEE.

This clonotype is large by share. The rearrangement joins TRBV27 to TRBJ1-2; tentatively, D is TRBD1 (5 bases). Germline loops: CDR1 MNHEY, CDR2 SMNVEV (reference sequence). There are 13 residues in the CDR3. V was pared by 5 bases and J by 6 bases, with 13 bases between. The CDR3 sequence is CASSPHRGNGYTF. DNA for the CDR3: TGTGCCAGCAGTCCCCACCGGGGCAATGGCTACACCTTC.

This clonotype is deemed large. The chain carries TRBV28 and TRBJ2-6; no firm D call. Germline-derived CDR1 and CDR2 are MDHEN and SYDVKM. Trimming took off 2 bases at V and 0 bases at J, with 11 bases between the two ends. The CDR3 spans 17 residues. The CDR3 spells CASSLRRPFSGANVLTF. In DNA, the CDR3 is TGTGCCAGCAGTTTAAGACGGCCATTCTCTGGGGCCAACGTCCTGACTTTC.

This clonotype is judged large. This rearrangement joins TRBV2 to TRBJ1-1; D is unresolved. The germline CDR1 and CDR2 sequences are SNHLY and FYNNEI. With 7 bases removed from V and 1 base from J, the gap between germline ends came to 7 bases. The CDR3 loop spans 12 amino acids. The CDR3 DNA reads as TGTGCCAGCATACCCAGGAACACTGAAGCTTTCTTT. Its translation: CASIPRNTEAFF.

This clonotype is classed as medium-sized. The chain uses TRBV27 and TRBJ1-1, with 7 bases identical to TRBD1. CDR1 and CDR2 (germline): MNHEY, SMNVEV (reference sequence). The J segment lost 5 bases and the V segment lost 4 bases, leaving 4 bases of the junction unmatched. This CDR3 spans 13 amino acids. CDR3: CASSYQGGTEAFF. CDR3 DNA sequence: TGTGCCAGCAGTTACCAGGGGGGAACTGAAGCTTTCTTT.

By sample fraction, this clonotype is large. The chain has TRBV27 and TRBJ2-1, with a possible D match to TRBD2 (5 bases). Trimming shortened V by 1 base and J by 2 bases, and 12 bases separated the two germline ends. The germline V gene has CDR1 MNHEY and CDR2 SMNVEV (reference sequence). This CDR3 has 16 amino acids. This chain's CDR3 is CASSLYGYGAYNEQFF. In DNA form, the CDR3 reads TGTGCCAGCAGTTTATACGGATACGGGGCCTACAATGAGCAGTTCTTC.

In its sample, this clonotype is medium-sized. This chain links TRBV7-8 with TRBJ2-7, with 9 bases identical to TRBD2. With 0 bases clipped from V and 2 bases from J, the junction kept 14 bases outside the gene matches. CDR3 length: 19 residues. In germline, CDR1 is SGHVS, CDR2 FQNEAQ. The CDR3 is CASSLASAGGPITPYEQYF. CDR3 sequence (DNA): TGTGCCAGCAGCTTAGCGTCAGCGGGGGGCCCGATAACCCCCTACGAGCAGTACTTC.

In regard to this clonotype: A read error may explain this, as a much larger clone is one base away. The genes are TRBV10-3 and TRBJ1-1; 9 bases match TRBD1. Germline trimming cut 6 bases from V and 5 bases from J; bases unmatched to any gene: 7. The CDR3 extends over 14 amino acids. Germline loops: CDR1 ENHRY, CDR2 SYGVKD. The CDR3 DNA reads TGTGCCATCAGCCCCCGGACAGGGGCAACTGAAGCTTTCTTT. Translated, it gives CAISPRTGATEAFF.

This clonotype was observed a few times. V and J are TRBV28 and TRBJ2-6; possibly TRBD2 for D (5 bases). Germline CDR1 reads MDHEN; CDR2 reads SYDVKM. Trimming shortened V by 3 bases and J by 4 bases, and 10 bases separated the two germline ends. The CDR3 has 15 amino acids. The CDR3, as DNA: TGTGCCAGCAGTTTTGAGGGCGCGGGGGCCAACGTCCTGACTTTC. Translation gives CASSFEGAGANVLTF.

By frequency in the sample, this clonotype is large. This rearrangement joins TRBV28 to TRBJ2-1; no clear D gene. This CDR3 has 12 amino acids. Germline V lookup: CDR1 MDHEN, CDR2 SYDVKM. V lost 6 bases, J lost 7 bases, and 10 bases lay in between. The CDR3 spells CASSPNLNEQFF. Here the CDR3 DNA reads TGTGCCAGCAGCCCCAATTTGAATGAGCAGTTCTTC.

This clonotype is classed as medium-sized. The V and J genes are TRBV7-3 and TRBJ1-1; D remains ambiguous. The germline gives CDR1 SGHTA, CDR2 FQGTGA. The V end was cut by 4 bases, the J end by 1 base, with 10 bases between. CDR3 length: 14 amino acids. CDR3 sequence: CASSSGGTNTEAFF. CDR3 coding DNA: TGTGCCAGCAGCTCAGGAGGAACGAACACTGAAGCTTTCTTT.

Within the sample, this clonotype is large. The chain joins TRBV4-2 to TRBJ2-5; 14 bases fit TRBD2. V was pared by 4 bases and J by 5 bases, with 12 bases of the junction left unmatched. This CDR3 region has 18 residues. CDR1 is LGHNA, CDR2 YNFKEQ, per germline. The CDR3 DNA sequence: TGTGCCAGCAGCCCCTCCTGGGGGACTAGCGGGAGTCTGGAGACCCAGTACTTC. This translates into CASSPSWGTSGSLETQYF.